The 8 T cell receptor beta chains below come from one sample, sequenced in a study of OX40 agonist ivuxolimab in advanced cancers. Using immunoSEQ multiplex PCR, the repertoire was profiled, and TCRdb retains in-frame clones only, with some absent. The table has tens of thousands of clones, more than 75% seen once. Material: CD4+ or CD8+ T cells sorted from blood, obtained in a trial of the OX40 agonist ivuxolimab. The receptors come from an adult with an advanced solid tumor such as melanoma, head and neck, liver or kidney cancer.

A few counts support this clone. The chain employs TRBV7-6 and TRBJ2-1, with 8 bases that match TRBD1. The CDR3 consists of 16 residues. Germline CDR1 reads SGHVS; CDR2 reads FNYEAQ. V lost 2 bases, J lost 2 bases, and 5 bases stayed unmatched. The CDR3 protein is CASSLRQGAAYNEQFF. CDR3 bases: TGTGCCAGCAGCTTACGGCAGGGGGCGGCCTACAATGAGCAGTTCTTC.

The V gene is TRBV11-2, the J gene TRBJ1-3; TRBD1 agrees at 7 bases. Per the germline V gene, CDR1 is SGHAT and CDR2 is FQNNGV. After removal of 8 bases from V and 0 bases from J, the junction contained 13 bases not matched to a gene. CDR3 size: 17 residues. CDR3 region: CASEDTGVFSSGNTIYF. The CDR3 nucleotides read TGTGCCAGCGAGGATACAGGGGTTTTTTCCTCTGGAAACACCATATATTTT.

This clone has a handful of counts. This sequence joins TRBV19 and TRBJ1-6; tentatively, D is TRBD1 (6 bases). Germline values: CDR1 LNHDA, CDR2 SQIVND (reference sequence). CDR3 size: 15 residues. Trimming took 6 bases from V and 10 from J, leaving 19 bases between them. CDR3 bases: TGTGCCAGTAGACTTAACAGGGAACGGGAGTCACCCCTCCACTTT. Amino acid sequence: CASRLNRERESPLHF.

The rearrangement links TRBV12-5 to TRBJ2-5; D not resolved. Trimming cost V 5 bases and J 5 bases, with 9 bases left between them. The germline gives CDR1 LGHNT, CDR2 FRNRAP. The length of the CDR3 is 12 residues. CDR3 coding DNA: TGTGCTAGTGGTATCGCCCCCGAGACCCAGTACTTC. Amino acid sequence: CASGIAPETQYF.

J is TRBJ1-2 and V is TRBV6-5, with a weak D call TRBD1 (5 bases). This CDR3 is 14 amino acids long. The V gene lost 10 bases and the J gene lost 1 base, with 16 bases spanning the gap. Germline values: CDR1 MNHEY, CDR2 SVGAGI. As DNA, the CDR3 is TGTGCCACCCCCGGGGCAGCGAATAACTATGGCTACACCTTC. Its translation is CATPGAANNYGYTF.

This clone has just a few counts. The chain links TRBV28 to TRBJ1-1; TRBD1 agrees at 8 bases. Germline V gives CDR1 MDHEN, CDR2 SYDVKM. The CDR3 consists of 17 residues. J lost 1 base, V lost 5 bases, and 12 bases had no gene match. CDR3 residues: CASSPPRRQGPNTEAFF. In DNA, the CDR3 is TGTGCCAGCAGTCCCCCCCGGCGACAGGGGCCGAACACTGAAGCTTTCTTT.

This clone was recorded only once. V usage is TRBV5-1 and J usage is TRBJ1-1; D gene unclear. Germline V gene sequence: CDR1 SGHRS, CDR2 YFSETQ. The ends were cut back, 4 bases at V and 0 bases at J, with 13 bases in the middle. This CDR3 has 15 residues. This chain's CDR3 is CASSGSTGVNTEAFF. The CDR3 nucleotides read TGCGCCAGCAGCGGCTCCACCGGAGTGAACACTGAAGCTTTCTTT.

The chain uses TRBV28 and TRBJ2-1; D remains ambiguous. Germline CDR1 and CDR2: MDHEN and SYDVKM. The germline V and J ends were trimmed by 3 bases and 3 bases, with 6 bases remaining between them. This CDR3 contains 13 residues. The CDR3 sequence is CASSLVSYNEQFF. The CDR3 DNA follows: TGTGCCAGCAGTTTGGTCAGCTACAATGAGCAGTTCTTC.